This T cell receptor beta chain was recovered during a study of vaccination and CD4 T cells after COVID-19. Germline CDR1 KGHDR, CDR2 SFDVKD. The ends were cut back, 2 bases at V and 6 bases at J, with 9 bases in the middle. The CDR3 loop spans 13 amino acids. Concerning this clonotype itself: The target antigen is unknown.

Stated treatment: roughly 10-day PBMC culture with coronavirus spike peptide pools or control peptides (ViraFEST assay). Sequenced with the Oncomine TCR Beta short-read assay was DNA taken from cultured CD4+ T cells. TCRdb passed the PCR reads through MiXCR, listing each CDR3 protein once. The table records some 19,000 distinct CDR3 sequences, around two fifths of them present only once. This sequence joins TRBV24-1 and TRBJ1-2; TRBD1 might be the D (6 bases). The TCR comes from a human donor with COVID-19. Sequencing used cultured CD4+ T cells from blood. The CDR3 DNA is TGTGCCACCAGTGATTCCTCAGGGGATGGCTACACCTTC. Amino acids: CATSDSSGDGYTF.